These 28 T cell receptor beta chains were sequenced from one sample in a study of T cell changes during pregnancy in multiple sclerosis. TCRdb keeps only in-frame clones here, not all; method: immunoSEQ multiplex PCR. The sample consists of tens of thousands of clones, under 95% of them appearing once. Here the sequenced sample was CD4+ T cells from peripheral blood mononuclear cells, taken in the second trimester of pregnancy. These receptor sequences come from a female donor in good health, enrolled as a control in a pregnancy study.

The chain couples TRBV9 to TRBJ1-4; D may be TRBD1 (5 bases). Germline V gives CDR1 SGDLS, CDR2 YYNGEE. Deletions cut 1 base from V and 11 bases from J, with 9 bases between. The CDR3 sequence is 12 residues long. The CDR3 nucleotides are TGTGCCAGCAGCGTAACGGACAAGAAACTGTTTTTT. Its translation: CASSVTDKKLFF.

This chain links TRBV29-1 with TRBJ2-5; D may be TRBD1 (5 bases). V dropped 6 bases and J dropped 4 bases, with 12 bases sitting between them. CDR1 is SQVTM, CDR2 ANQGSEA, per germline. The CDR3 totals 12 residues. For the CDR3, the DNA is TGCAGCGTCCAGGGTTTAGGAGAGACCCAGTACTTC. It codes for CSVQGLGETQYF.

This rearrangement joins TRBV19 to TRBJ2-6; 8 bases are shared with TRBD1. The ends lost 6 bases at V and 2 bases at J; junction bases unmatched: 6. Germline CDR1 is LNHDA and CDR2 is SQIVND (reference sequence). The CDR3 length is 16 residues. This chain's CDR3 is CASRRAGGAGANVLTF. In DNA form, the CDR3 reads TGTGCCAGTAGAAGGGCAGGGGGCGCTGGGGCCAACGTCCTGACTTTC. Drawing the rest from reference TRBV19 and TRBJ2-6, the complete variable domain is DGGITQSPKYLFRKEGQNVTLSCEQNLNHDAMYWYRQDPGQGLRLIYYSQIVNDFQKGDIAEGYSVSREKKESFPLTVTSAQKNPTAFYLCASRRAGGAGANVLTFGAGSRLTVL.

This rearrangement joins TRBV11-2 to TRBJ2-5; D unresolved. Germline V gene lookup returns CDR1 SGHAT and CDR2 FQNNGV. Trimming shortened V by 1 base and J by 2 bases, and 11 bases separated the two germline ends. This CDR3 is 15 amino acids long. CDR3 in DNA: TGTGCCAGCAGCTTAGGAAGCGCGCTTCAAGAGACCCAGTACTTC. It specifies CASSLGSALQETQYF.

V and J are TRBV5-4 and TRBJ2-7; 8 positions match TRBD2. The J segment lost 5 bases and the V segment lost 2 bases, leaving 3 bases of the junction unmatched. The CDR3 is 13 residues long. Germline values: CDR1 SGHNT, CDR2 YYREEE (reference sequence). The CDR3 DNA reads TGTGCCAGCAGCTTACTAGCGGTCGACGAGCAGTACTTC. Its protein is CASSLLAVDEQYF.

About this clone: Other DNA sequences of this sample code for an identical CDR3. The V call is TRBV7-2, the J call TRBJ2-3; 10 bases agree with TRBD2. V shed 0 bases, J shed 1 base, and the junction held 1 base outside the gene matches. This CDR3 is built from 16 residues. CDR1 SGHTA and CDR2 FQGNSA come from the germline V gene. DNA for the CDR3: TGTGCCAGCAGCTTAGCCCTAGCGGGGGGCACAGATACGCAGTATTTT. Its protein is CASSLALAGGTDTQYF.

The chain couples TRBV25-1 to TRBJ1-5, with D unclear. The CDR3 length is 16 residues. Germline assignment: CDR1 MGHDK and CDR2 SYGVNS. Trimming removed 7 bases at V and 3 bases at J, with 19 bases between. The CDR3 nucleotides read TGTGCCAGCAATCGTAGAGGGCCCGCGTACAATCAGCCCCAGCATTTT. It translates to CASNRRGPAYNQPQHF.

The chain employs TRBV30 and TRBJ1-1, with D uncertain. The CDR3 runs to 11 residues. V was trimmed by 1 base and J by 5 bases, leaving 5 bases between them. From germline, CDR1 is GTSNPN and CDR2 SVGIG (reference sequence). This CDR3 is CAWSAFTEAFF. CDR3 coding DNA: TGTGCCTGGAGTGCGTTTACTGAAGCTTTCTTT.

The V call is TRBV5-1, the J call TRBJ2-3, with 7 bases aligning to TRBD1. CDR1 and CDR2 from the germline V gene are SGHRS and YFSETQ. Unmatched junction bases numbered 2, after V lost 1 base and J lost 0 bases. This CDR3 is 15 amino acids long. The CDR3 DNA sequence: TGCGCCAGCAGCTTGTACAGGGGAAGCACAGATACGCAGTATTTT. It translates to CASSLYRGSTDTQYF.

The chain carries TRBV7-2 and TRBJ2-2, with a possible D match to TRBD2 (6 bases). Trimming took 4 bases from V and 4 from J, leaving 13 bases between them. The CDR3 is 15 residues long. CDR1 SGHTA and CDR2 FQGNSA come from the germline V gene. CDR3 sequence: CASSWRGGSTGELFF. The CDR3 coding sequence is TGTGCCAGCAGCTGGCGGGGTGGGAGCACCGGGGAGCTGTTTTTT.

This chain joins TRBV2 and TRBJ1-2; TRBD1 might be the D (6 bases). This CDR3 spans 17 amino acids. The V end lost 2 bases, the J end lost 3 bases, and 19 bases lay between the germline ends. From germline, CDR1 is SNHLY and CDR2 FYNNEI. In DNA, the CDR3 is TGTGCCAGCAGTGAAACCTTTGGAATAGCAGGGGACTATGGCTACACCTTC. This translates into CASSETFGIAGDYGYTF.

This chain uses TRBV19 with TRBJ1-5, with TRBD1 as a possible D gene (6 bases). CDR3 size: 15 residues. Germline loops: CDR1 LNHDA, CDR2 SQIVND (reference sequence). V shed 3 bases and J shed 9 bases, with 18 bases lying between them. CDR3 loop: CASSINARGRRPQHF. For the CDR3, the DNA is TGTGCCAGTAGTATCAATGCGAGGGGGAGACGGCCCCAGCATTTT.

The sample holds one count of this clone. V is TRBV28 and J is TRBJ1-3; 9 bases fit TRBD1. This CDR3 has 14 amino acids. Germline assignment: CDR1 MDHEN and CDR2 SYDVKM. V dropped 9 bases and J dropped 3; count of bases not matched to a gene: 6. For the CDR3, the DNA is TGTGCCAGTCACCGGGACAGGGTTGGAAACACCATATATTTT. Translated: CASHRDRVGNTIYF.

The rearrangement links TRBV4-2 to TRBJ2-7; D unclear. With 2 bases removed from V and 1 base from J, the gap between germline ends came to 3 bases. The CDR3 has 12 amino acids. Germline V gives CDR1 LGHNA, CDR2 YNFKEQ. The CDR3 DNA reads TGTGCCAGCAGCCAATCTTCCTACGAGCAGTACTTC. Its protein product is CASSQSSYEQYF.

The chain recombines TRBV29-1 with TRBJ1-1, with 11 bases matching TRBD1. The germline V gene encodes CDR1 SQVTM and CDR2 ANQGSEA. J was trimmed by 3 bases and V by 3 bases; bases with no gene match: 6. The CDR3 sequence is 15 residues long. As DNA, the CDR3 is TGCAGCGTTGACCGCGGGGACAGGGGGGACACTGAAGCTTTCTTT. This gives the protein CSVDRGDRGDTEAFF.

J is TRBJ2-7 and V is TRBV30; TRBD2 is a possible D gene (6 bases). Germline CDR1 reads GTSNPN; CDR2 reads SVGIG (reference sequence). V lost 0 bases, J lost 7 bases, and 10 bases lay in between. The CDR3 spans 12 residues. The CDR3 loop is CAWSVLRGEQYF. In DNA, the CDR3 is TGTGCCTGGAGTGTATTACGGGGGGAGCAGTACTTC.

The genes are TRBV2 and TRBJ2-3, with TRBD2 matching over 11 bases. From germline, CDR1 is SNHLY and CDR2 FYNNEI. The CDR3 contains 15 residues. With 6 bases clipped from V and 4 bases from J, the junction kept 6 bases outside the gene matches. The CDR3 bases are TGTGCCAGCAGGACTAGCGGGGTGCGAGCAGATACGCAGTATTTT. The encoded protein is CASRTSGVRADTQYF.

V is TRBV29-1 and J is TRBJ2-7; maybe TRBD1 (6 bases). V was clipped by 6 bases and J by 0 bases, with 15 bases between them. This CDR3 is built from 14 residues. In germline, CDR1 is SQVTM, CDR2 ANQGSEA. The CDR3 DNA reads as TGCAGCGTAGAAACAGGGCCCCACTCCTACGAGCAGTACTTC. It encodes CSVETGPHSYEQYF.

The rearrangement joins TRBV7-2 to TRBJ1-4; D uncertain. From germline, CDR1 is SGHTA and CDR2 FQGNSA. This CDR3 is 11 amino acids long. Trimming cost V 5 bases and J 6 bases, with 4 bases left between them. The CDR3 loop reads CASSPDEKLFF. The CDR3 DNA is TGTGCCAGCAGCCCCGATGAAAAACTGTTTTTT. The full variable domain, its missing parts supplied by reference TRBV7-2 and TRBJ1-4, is GAGVSQSPSNKVTEKGKDVELRCDPISGHTALYWYRQSLGQGLEFLIYFQGNSAPDKSGLPSDRFSAERTGGSVSTLTIQRTQQEDSAVYLCASSPDEKLFFGSGTQLSVL.

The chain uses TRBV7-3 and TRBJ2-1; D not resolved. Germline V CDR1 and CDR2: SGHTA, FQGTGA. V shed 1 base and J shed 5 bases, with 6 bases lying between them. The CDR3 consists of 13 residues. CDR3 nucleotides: TGTGCCAGCAGCTTAAGCAGGAACAATGAGCAGTTCTTC. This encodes CASSLSRNNEQFF. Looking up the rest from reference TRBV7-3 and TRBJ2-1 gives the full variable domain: GAGVSQTPSNKVTEKGKYVELRCDPISGHTALYWYRQSLGQGPEFLIYFQGTGAADDSGLPNDRFFAVRPEGSVSTLKIQRTERGDSAVYLCASSLSRNNEQFFGPGTRLTVL.

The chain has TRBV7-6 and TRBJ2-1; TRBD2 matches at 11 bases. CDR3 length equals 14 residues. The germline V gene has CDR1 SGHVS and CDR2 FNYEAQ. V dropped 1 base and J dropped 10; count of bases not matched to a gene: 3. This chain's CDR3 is CASSLGRTSGEQFF. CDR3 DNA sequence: TGTGCCAGCAGCTTAGGAAGGACTAGCGGGGAGCAGTTCTTC.

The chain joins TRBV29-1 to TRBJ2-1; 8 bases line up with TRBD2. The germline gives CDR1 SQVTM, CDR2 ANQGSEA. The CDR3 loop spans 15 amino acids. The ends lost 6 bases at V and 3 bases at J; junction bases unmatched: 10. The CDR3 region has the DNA TGCAGCGTGCCGGGGGGGGTCGTTAACTACAATGAGCAGTTCTTC. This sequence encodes CSVPGGVVNYNEQFF.

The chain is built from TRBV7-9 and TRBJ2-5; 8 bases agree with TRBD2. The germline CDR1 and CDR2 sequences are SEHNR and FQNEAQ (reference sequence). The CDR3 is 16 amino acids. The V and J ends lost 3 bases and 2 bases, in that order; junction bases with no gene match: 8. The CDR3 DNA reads TGTGCCAGCAGCTTCTCCGGGACTAGAAAACAAGAGACCCAGTACTTC. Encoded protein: CASSFSGTRKQETQYF.

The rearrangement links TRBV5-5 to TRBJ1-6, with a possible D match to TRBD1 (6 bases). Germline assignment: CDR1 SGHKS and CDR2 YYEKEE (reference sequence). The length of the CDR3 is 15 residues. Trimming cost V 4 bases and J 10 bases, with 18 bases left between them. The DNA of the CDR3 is TGTGCCAGCAGCCACTGGACAGTCGCAGGGTCACCCCTCCACTTT. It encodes CASSHWTVAGSPLHF.

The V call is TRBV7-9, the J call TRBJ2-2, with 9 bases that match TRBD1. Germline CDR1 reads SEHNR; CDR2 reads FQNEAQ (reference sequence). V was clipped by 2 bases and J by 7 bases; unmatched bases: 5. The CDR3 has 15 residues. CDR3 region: CASSLTGGRGGELFF. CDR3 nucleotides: TGTGCCAGCAGCTTAACAGGGGGCCGTGGCGGGGAGCTGTTTTTT.

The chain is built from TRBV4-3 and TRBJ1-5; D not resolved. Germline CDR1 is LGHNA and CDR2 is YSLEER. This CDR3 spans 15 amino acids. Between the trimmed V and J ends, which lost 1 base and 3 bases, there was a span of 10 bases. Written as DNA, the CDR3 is TGCGCCAGCAGCCAAGCCAGAGGAATCAATCAGCCCCAGCATTTT. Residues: CASSQARGINQPQHF.

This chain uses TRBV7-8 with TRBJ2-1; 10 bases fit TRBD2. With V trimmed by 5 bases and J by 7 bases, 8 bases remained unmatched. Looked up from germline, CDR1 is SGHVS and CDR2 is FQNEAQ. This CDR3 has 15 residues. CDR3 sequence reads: CASSDRTSGGNEQFF. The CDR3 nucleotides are TGTGCCAGCAGCGACAGGACTAGCGGTGGAAATGAGCAGTTCTTC.

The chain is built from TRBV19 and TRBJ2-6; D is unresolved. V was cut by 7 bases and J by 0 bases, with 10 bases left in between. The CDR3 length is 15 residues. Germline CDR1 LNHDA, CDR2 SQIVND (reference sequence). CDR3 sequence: CASKSVHSGANVLTF. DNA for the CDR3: TGTGCCAGTAAGAGCGTGCACTCTGGGGCCAACGTCCTGACTTTC.